A selection of T cell receptor beta chains follows, all from one sample in a study of cytomegalovirus exposure and HLA in healthy donors. TCRdb keeps only in-frame clones here, not all; method: immunoSEQ multiplex PCR. The table has around 170,000 clones, approximately 88% seen once. Sequencing was done on a sample of PBMCs. Source of these receptors: a young woman in good health and CMV-seronegative. Both conserved end residues are part of each CDR3. Fields, in order: CDR3 protein, CDR3 DNA, J gene, D gene, V gene, clone size. A D gene is named only where the DNA matches it firmly. Only part of the rows carry a size: once, few, many, or a class if the clone is expanded.

CASSFGMTGWNIQYF TGTGCCAGCAGCTTCGGGATGACAGGGTGGAACATTCAGTACTTC TRBJ2-4 TRBD1 TRBV7-9 NA
CAISAPGDVYEQYF TGTGCCATCAGTGCGCCAGGGGATGTGTACGAGCAGTACTTC TRBJ2-7 NA TRBV10-3 few
CASSHRENTEAFF TGTGCCAGCAGCCACAGAGAGAACACTGAAGCTTTCTTT TRBJ1-1 NA TRBV6-5 NA
CASRWTGLEETQYF TGTGCCAGCAGATGGACAGGGCTAGAAGAGACCCAGTACTTC TRBJ2-5 TRBD1 TRBV13 once
CAWRRIGGMVNNSPLHF TGTGCCTGGAGGCGTATCGGGGGAATGGTTAATAATTCACCCCTCCACTTT TRBJ1-6 NA TRBV30 NA
CASSAGRKNEKLFF TGTGCCAGCAGCGCTGGCCGTAAGAATGAAAAACTGTTTTTT TRBJ1-4 NA TRBV5-6 NA
CASSDTGTGEQYF TGTGCCAGCAGTGACACGGGTACCGGCGAGCAGTACTTC TRBJ2-7 NA TRBV6-4 NA
CASSRTETDTQYF TGCGCCAGCAGCCGCACAGAGACAGATACGCAGTATTTT TRBJ2-3 NA TRBV4-1 NA
CASRTSGARGGELFF TGCGCCAGCAGGACTAGCGGGGCAAGGGGCGGGGAGCTGTTTTTT TRBJ2-2 TRBD2 TRBV5-1 NA
CASSTGEGYTF TGTGCCAGCAGTACAGGGGAAGGCTACACCTTC TRBJ1-2 TRBD1 TRBV6-5 NA
CASSLAGQPQHF TGTGCCAGCAGCTTAGCGGGACAGCCCCAGCATTTT TRBJ1-5 NA TRBV11-2 NA
CASKGQLTYEQYF TGTGCCAGCAAGGGACAGCTAACCTACGAGCAGTACTTC TRBJ2-7 TRBD1 TRBV6-1 NA
CASSQDLGLAHNEQFF TGTGCCAGCAGCCAAGATCTGGGACTAGCGCACAATGAGCAGTTCTTC TRBJ2-1 TRBD2 TRBV14 NA
CASSLSLAGGSQETQYF TGTGCCAGCAGCTTAAGCCTAGCGGGGGGGAGCCAAGAGACCCAGTACTTC TRBJ2-5 TRBD2 TRBV7-7 NA
CASSWQGSLSRSYVYTF TGCGCCAGCAGCTGGCAGGGTAGCCTTTCCCGAAGCTATGTCTACACCTTC TRBJ1-2 NA TRBV5-1 NA
CASNLAGGPDEQFF TGTGCCAGCAACCTAGCGGGGGGGCCGGATGAGCAGTTCTTC TRBJ2-1 TRBD2 TRBV13 NA
CASSVNSNQPQHF TGTGCCAGTAGTGTAAATAGCAATCAGCCCCAGCATTTT TRBJ1-5 NA TRBV19 NA
CASSEPPGQGATEAFF TGTGCCAGCAGTGAACCCCCGGGACAGGGGGCCACTGAAGCTTTCTTT TRBJ1-1 TRBD1 TRBV25-1 few
CASSLWQGLEQYF TGCGCCAGCAGCTTGTGGCAGGGGCTTGAGCAGTACTTC TRBJ2-7 NA TRBV5-1 NA
CASSLLGSRGYTF TGTGCCAGCAGTTTATTAGGGAGTAGAGGCTACACCTTC TRBJ1-2 NA TRBV28 NA
CAWMGGAILTNTDTQYF TGTGCCTGGATGGGAGGGGCCATCCTTACAAACACAGATACGCAGTATTTT TRBJ2-3 TRBD2 TRBV30 NA
CASSPRLIQGYGYTF TGTGCCAGCAGCCCACGTCTCATCCAGGGCTATGGCTACACCTTC TRBJ1-2 NA TRBV9 NA
CASSRQGNYEQYF TGTGCCAGCAGTCGACAGGGTAACTACGAGCAGTACTTC TRBJ2-7 TRBD1 TRBV7-9 NA
CATSSLAGMGVGELFF TGTGCCACCAGCAGCCTAGCGGGGATGGGAGTTGGGGAGTTGTTTTTT TRBJ2-2 TRBD2 TRBV15 NA
CASSPDRDYEQYF TGTGCCAGCAGCCCGGACAGGGACTACGAGCAGTACTTC TRBJ2-7 TRBD1 TRBV7-7 NA
CASSGGRDRGTNTEAFF TGCGCCAGCAGCGGGGGGAGGGACAGGGGCACGAACACTGAAGCTTTCTTT TRBJ1-1 TRBD1 TRBV5-1 NA
CASSFWSNAEAFF TGTGCCAGCAGCTTCTGGAGTAACGCTGAAGCTTTCTTT TRBJ1-1 NA TRBV5-6 NA
CASSTGSEADTQYF TGTGCCAGTTCTACAGGGTCCGAGGCGGATACGCAGTATTTT TRBJ2-3 NA TRBV10-3 NA
CASSPLGLGETQYF TGTGCCAGCTCACCCCTCGGACTAGGAGAGACCCAGTACTTC TRBJ2-5 TRBD2 TRBV18 NA
CASRPGQGLEPQHF TGTGCCAGCAGACCTGGACAGGGGTTGGAGCCCCAGCATTTT TRBJ1-5 TRBD1 TRBV6-5 NA
CASSQQGWYGYTF TGTGCCAGCAGCCAACAGGGGTGGTATGGCTACACCTTC TRBJ1-2 TRBD1 TRBV13 NA
CASRGWGTGGSEQFF TGTGCCAGCAGGGGCTGGGGGACAGGGGGCAGTGAGCAGTTCTTC TRBJ2-1 TRBD1 TRBV28 NA
CASSSYRDTYSNQPQHF TGTGCCAGCAGTTCGTACCGGGACACTTATAGCAATCAGCCCCAGCATTTT TRBJ1-5 NA TRBV27 NA
CASSSTGTDGYTF TGTGCCAGTAGTTCGACCGGGACAGATGGCTACACCTTC TRBJ1-2 TRBD1 TRBV19 NA
CASSWTSGGERFF TGCGCCAGCAGCTGGACTAGCGGGGGGGAGCGGTTCTTC TRBJ2-1 TRBD2 TRBV5-1 few
CASSQGLAGDKETQYF TGTGCCAGCAGCCAAGGACTAGCGGGTGACAAAGAGACCCAGTACTTC TRBJ2-5 TRBD2 TRBV4-2 once
CASSRTGYNEQFF TGTGCCAGCAGTCGGACAGGATACAATGAGCAGTTCTTC TRBJ2-1 TRBD1 TRBV2 NA
CAAQGRGEQFF TGTGCAGCTCAAGGGAGGGGTGAGCAGTTCTTC TRBJ2-1 TRBD2 TRBV27 NA
CATSREGTSGETQYF TGTGCCACCAGCAGAGAAGGGACTAGCGGCGAGACCCAGTACTTC TRBJ2-5 TRBD2 TRBV15 NA
CASSAGIAGGTSTDTQYF TGTGCCAGCAGCGCGGGTATAGCGGGGGGGACTAGCACAGATACGCAGTATTTT TRBJ2-3 TRBD2 TRBV5-4 once
CAWTGTGGSSPLHF TGTGCCTGGACAGGGACAGGGGGTAGTTCACCCCTCCACTTT TRBJ1-6 TRBD1 TRBV30 NA
CASSVGIGPQGNGYTF TGTGCCAGCAGCGTAGGGATCGGGCCACAGGGAAATGGCTACACCTTC TRBJ1-2 NA TRBV9 NA
CASSLEGGNTGELFF TGTGCCAGCAGCTTGGAGGGAGGAAACACCGGGGAGCTGTTTTTT TRBJ2-2 NA TRBV5-6 NA